A selection of T cell receptor beta chains follows, all from one sample in a study of CD8 T cells in ankylosing spondylitis. TCRdb recomputed calls from the 5' RACE reads with MiXCR, one row per CDR3 protein. The sample contains roughly 97,000 distinct CDR3 sequences, over 6.5% of which appear only once. Sequenced input: blood, either unsorted or a sorted T cell fraction (not recorded which). These receptors came from a male donor with ankylosing spondylitis or in good health (not recorded which). The CDR3 runs from the conserved cysteine through the conserved F or W. A D gene is named only where the DNA matches it firmly. Rows may omit the clone size; those that give it use once, few, many or a size class.

d_call: TRBD1; j_call: TRBJ1-5; v_call: TRBV3-1; clone_size: many; cdr3_aa: CASSQGTGEIQPQHF; cdr3_nt: TGTGCCAGCAGCCAAGGGACAGGGGAAATCCAGCCCCAGCATTTT
d_call: NA; j_call: TRBJ1-1; v_call: TRBV4-3; clone_size: few; cdr3_aa: CASSHWPEYVEAFF; cdr3_nt: TGCGCCAGCAGCCACTGGCCGGAATACGTTGAAGCTTTCTTT
d_call: TRBD1; j_call: TRBJ2-7; v_call: TRBV12-3/TRBV12-4; clone_size: few; cdr3_aa: CASSTFPGQGSYEQYF; cdr3_nt: TGTGCCAGCAGCACCTTTCCGGGACAGGGATCCTACGAGCAGTACTTC
d_call: NA; j_call: TRBJ2-7; v_call: TRBV5-1; clone_size: few; cdr3_aa: CASSLRDRDEQYF; cdr3_nt: TGCGCCAGCAGCCTTCGGGATAGGGACGAGCAGTACTTC
d_call: NA; j_call: TRBJ2-7; v_call: TRBV20-1; clone_size: many; cdr3_aa: CSARVVSGHEQYF; cdr3_nt: TGCAGTGCTAGAGTGGTCTCCGGCCACGAGCAGTACTTC
d_call: TRBD1; j_call: TRBJ1-6; v_call: TRBV20-1; clone_size: many; cdr3_aa: CSARTGNNSPLHF; cdr3_nt: TGCAGTGCGAGGACAGGGAATAATTCACCCCTCCACTTT
d_call: NA; j_call: TRBJ2-4; v_call: TRBV12-3/TRBV12-4; clone_size: many; cdr3_aa: CASSQTGAATGIQYF; cdr3_nt: TGTGCCAGCAGTCAAACCGGGGCAGCAACGGGCATTCAGTACTTC
d_call: TRBD1; j_call: TRBJ2-3; v_call: TRBV5-1; clone_size: NA; cdr3_aa: CASSLADRGTDTQYF; cdr3_nt: TGCGCCAGCAGCTTAGCGGACAGGGGCACAGATACGCAGTATTTT
d_call: TRBD2; j_call: TRBJ2-7; v_call: TRBV5-8; clone_size: many; cdr3_aa: CASSRRLAGFYEQYF; cdr3_nt: TGTGCCAGCAGCCGGCGGCTAGCGGGATTCTACGAGCAGTACTTC
d_call: NA; j_call: TRBJ2-5; v_call: TRBV2; clone_size: many; cdr3_aa: CASIWTEGSTQYF; cdr3_nt: TGTGCCAGCATTTGGACAGAGGGGTCTACCCAGTACTTC
d_call: TRBD1; j_call: TRBJ1-2; v_call: TRBV27; clone_size: many; cdr3_aa: CASSPLQGAKFGYTF; cdr3_nt: TGTGCCAGCAGTCCGCTCCAGGGGGCGAAGTTTGGCTACACCTTC
d_call: TRBD2; j_call: TRBJ2-7; v_call: TRBV5-1; clone_size: many; cdr3_aa: CASSLGPPLAGGSSYEQYF; cdr3_nt: TGCGCCAGCAGCTTGGGTCCTCCTTTAGCGGGAGGAAGCTCCTACGAGCAGTACTTC
d_call: NA; j_call: TRBJ1-5; v_call: TRBV7-9; clone_size: many; cdr3_aa: CASSYSGSQPQHF; cdr3_nt: TGTGCCAGCTCTTATAGTGGTAGTCAGCCCCAGCATTTT
d_call: NA; j_call: TRBJ2-1; v_call: TRBV20-1; clone_size: many; cdr3_aa: CSARVPSYNEQFF; cdr3_nt: TGCAGTGCTAGGGTCCCCTCCTACAATGAGCAGTTCTTC
d_call: NA; j_call: TRBJ2-7; v_call: TRBV20-1; clone_size: many; cdr3_aa: CSATDDRRTYEQYF; cdr3_nt: TGCAGTGCTACGGACGACAGGCGCACCTACGAGCAGTACTTC
d_call: NA; j_call: TRBJ2-5; v_call: TRBV19; clone_size: few; cdr3_aa: CASSAWGTRETQYF; cdr3_nt: TGTGCCAGTAGTGCCTGGGGCACTCGGGAGACCCAGTACTTC
d_call: NA; j_call: TRBJ2-7; v_call: TRBV5-5; clone_size: many; cdr3_aa: CASSLEGLTSYEQYF; cdr3_nt: TGTGCCAGCAGCTTGGAGGGACTTACCTCCTACGAGCAGTACTTC
d_call: TRBD2; j_call: TRBJ2-3; v_call: TRBV10-3; clone_size: many; cdr3_aa: CAISPSGAGGIDTQYF; cdr3_nt: TGTGCCATCAGTCCCAGTGGAGCGGGGGGGATCGATACGCAGTATTTT
d_call: TRBD2; j_call: TRBJ2-1; v_call: TRBV5-1; clone_size: many; cdr3_aa: CASSFGLAEVNNEQFF; cdr3_nt: TGCGCCAGCAGCTTCGGACTAGCTGAAGTGAACAATGAGCAGTTCTTC
d_call: NA; j_call: TRBJ2-3; v_call: TRBV7-2; clone_size: NA; cdr3_aa: CASSSGGEVGTDTQYF; cdr3_nt: TGTGCCAGCAGCTCAGGGGGGGAAGTTGGCACAGATACGCAGTATTTT
d_call: TRBD1; j_call: TRBJ1-4; v_call: TRBV20-1; clone_size: many; cdr3_aa: CSVSGQGVEKLFF; cdr3_nt: TGCAGTGTCTCGGGCCAGGGGGTGGAAAAACTGTTTTTT
d_call: NA; j_call: TRBJ1-5; v_call: TRBV12-3/TRBV12-4; clone_size: many; cdr3_aa: CASSLPGWNQPQHF; cdr3_nt: TGTGCCAGCAGTTTACCGGGGTGGAATCAGCCCCAGCATTTT
d_call: NA; j_call: TRBJ2-1; v_call: TRBV5-6; clone_size: many; cdr3_aa: CASSGVGLSYNEQFF; cdr3_nt: TGTGCCAGCAGTGGGGTCGGGTTATCCTACAATGAGCAGTTCTTC
d_call: NA; j_call: TRBJ2-1; v_call: TRBV4-3; clone_size: many; cdr3_aa: CASSQESRRSGDEQFF; cdr3_nt: TGCGCCAGCAGCCAAGAGTCCCGCAGGTCTGGTGATGAGCAGTTCTTC
d_call: NA; j_call: TRBJ1-3; v_call: TRBV6-1; clone_size: NA; cdr3_aa: CASSQQGPGNTIYF; cdr3_nt: TGTGCCAGCAGTCAACAGGGCCCTGGAAACACCATATATTTT
d_call: NA; j_call: TRBJ2-1; v_call: TRBV5-1; clone_size: many; cdr3_aa: CASSLADATRGEQFF; cdr3_nt: TGCGCCAGCAGCTTGGCCGACGCAACAAGGGGTGAGCAGTTCTTC
d_call: TRBD2; j_call: TRBJ2-3; v_call: TRBV18; clone_size: many; cdr3_aa: CASSPLSLAGGTDTQYF; cdr3_nt: TGTGCCAGCTCACCGCTTTCGCTAGCGGGGGGCACAGATACGCAGTATTTT
d_call: NA; j_call: TRBJ1-5; v_call: TRBV9; clone_size: many; cdr3_aa: CASSVDIGPQPQHF; cdr3_nt: TGTGCCAGCAGCGTAGACATCGGGCCTCAGCCCCAGCATTTT
d_call: TRBD2; j_call: TRBJ2-5; v_call: TRBV20-1; clone_size: many; cdr3_aa: CSATSGRPQETQYF; cdr3_nt: TGCAGTGCAACTAGCGGGAGGCCACAAGAGACCCAGTACTTC
d_call: TRBD1; j_call: TRBJ1-2; v_call: TRBV20-1; clone_size: NA; cdr3_aa: CSARLGRGLSYGYTF; cdr3_nt: TGCAGTGCTAGACTGGGCAGGGGGCTTAGCTATGGCTACACCTTC
d_call: TRBD1; j_call: TRBJ1-2; v_call: TRBV7-9; clone_size: few; cdr3_aa: CASSLGTGVQSYTF; cdr3_nt: TGTGCCAGCAGCTTAGGAACAGGGGTCCAAAGCTACACCTTC
d_call: NA; j_call: TRBJ1-4; v_call: TRBV4-1; clone_size: many; cdr3_aa: CASSQGRGPTNEKLFF; cdr3_nt: TGCGCCAGCAGCCAAGGCAGGGGACCAACTAATGAAAAACTGTTTTTT
d_call: TRBD1; j_call: TRBJ1-2; v_call: TRBV27; clone_size: many; cdr3_aa: CASSARTGASYGYTF; cdr3_nt: TGTGCCAGCAGTGCGCGTACAGGGGCCTCCTATGGCTACACCTTC
d_call: NA; j_call: TRBJ2-7; v_call: TRBV20-1; clone_size: many; cdr3_aa: CSASPTGGASYEQYF; cdr3_nt: TGCAGTGCTTCCCCTACTGGGGGCGCCTCCTACGAGCAGTACTTC
d_call: TRBD2; j_call: TRBJ2-3; v_call: TRBV9; clone_size: many; cdr3_aa: CASSVGVAGGEDTQYF; cdr3_nt: TGTGCCAGCAGCGTAGGAGTAGCGGGGGGAGAAGATACGCAGTATTTT
d_call: NA; j_call: TRBJ1-5; v_call: TRBV6-1; clone_size: many; cdr3_aa: CASSAPPAGNQPQHF; cdr3_nt: TGTGCCAGCAGTGCGCCGCCCGCTGGGAATCAGCCCCAGCATTTT
d_call: TRBD2; j_call: TRBJ2-3; v_call: TRBV7-2; clone_size: many; cdr3_aa: CASSRTSGTDTQYF; cdr3_nt: TGTGCCAGCAGCAGGACTAGCGGCACAGATACGCAGTATTTT
d_call: NA; j_call: TRBJ2-3; v_call: TRBV9; clone_size: many; cdr3_aa: CASSAPGSTDTQYF; cdr3_nt: TGTGCCAGCAGCGCCCCCGGATCCACAGATACGCAGTATTTT
d_call: NA; j_call: TRBJ2-1; v_call: TRBV12-3/TRBV12-4; clone_size: many; cdr3_aa: CASSLAAPLYNEQFF; cdr3_nt: TGTGCCAGCAGTTTGGCGGCACCCCTCTACAATGAGCAGTTCTTC
d_call: NA; j_call: TRBJ1-1; v_call: TRBV11-2; clone_size: many; cdr3_aa: CASRDVRLGTEAFF; cdr3_nt: TGTGCCAGCAGAGATGTTCGCTTAGGCACTGAAGCTTTCTTT
d_call: NA; j_call: TRBJ1-4; v_call: TRBV5-1; clone_size: many; cdr3_aa: CASSPGAEEKLFF; cdr3_nt: TGCGCCAGCAGCCCGGGGGCGGAAGAAAAACTGTTTTTT
d_call: TRBD2; j_call: TRBJ2-5; v_call: TRBV4-3; clone_size: NA; cdr3_aa: CASSLRLAGEGTQYF; cdr3_nt: TGCGCCAGCAGCCTCCGACTAGCGGGGGAAGGGACCCAGTACTTC
d_call: NA; j_call: TRBJ2-5; v_call: TRBV6-1; clone_size: many; cdr3_aa: CASSEIEMGEYAETQYF; cdr3_nt: TGTGCCAGCAGTGAAATCGAGATGGGGGAGTACGCAGAGACCCAGTACTTC
d_call: NA; j_call: TRBJ2-2; v_call: TRBV4-2; clone_size: many; cdr3_aa: CASSPTAPNTGELFF; cdr3_nt: TGTGCCAGCAGCCCTACGGCTCCGAACACCGGGGAGCTGTTTTTT
d_call: NA; j_call: TRBJ2-7; v_call: TRBV12-2; clone_size: many; cdr3_aa: CASRLESTGPPTREQYF; cdr3_nt: TGTGCAAGTCGCTTAGAGAGCACAGGCCCCCCGACTCGGGAGCAGTACTTC
d_call: TRBD1; j_call: TRBJ1-5; v_call: TRBV27; clone_size: many; cdr3_aa: CASSLDRGNQPQHF; cdr3_nt: TGTGCCAGCAGTCTGGACAGGGGAAATCAGCCCCAGCATTTT
d_call: TRBD1; j_call: TRBJ2-7; v_call: TRBV7-2; clone_size: many; cdr3_aa: CASSLQSAGGLEQYF; cdr3_nt: TGTGCCAGCAGCTTACAGTCAGCAGGGGGCCTCGAGCAGTACTTC
d_call: TRBD2; j_call: TRBJ2-7; v_call: TRBV7-2; clone_size: few; cdr3_aa: CASSLIGRGSYEQYF; cdr3_nt: TGTGCCAGCAGCTTAATCGGGAGGGGCTCCTACGAGCAGTACTTC
d_call: NA; j_call: TRBJ2-7; v_call: TRBV7-6; clone_size: few; cdr3_aa: CASSLQGLYEQYF; cdr3_nt: TGTGCCAGCAGCTTACAGGGACTCTACGAGCAGTACTTC
d_call: TRBD2; j_call: TRBJ2-1; v_call: TRBV20-1; clone_size: many; cdr3_aa: CSALGGLAGNEQFF; cdr3_nt: TGCAGTGCTCTGGGGGGACTAGCGGGGAATGAGCAGTTCTTC
d_call: TRBD2; j_call: TRBJ2-6; v_call: TRBV9; clone_size: few; cdr3_aa: CASKTGGEFSGANVLTF; cdr3_nt: TGTGCCAGCAAAACTGGGGGGGAGTTCTCTGGGGCCAACGTCCTGACTTTC
d_call: TRBD1; j_call: TRBJ1-2; v_call: TRBV7-9; clone_size: many; cdr3_aa: CASSRDGTVYGYTF; cdr3_nt: TGTGCCAGCAGCCGGGACGGGACAGTCTATGGCTACACCTTC
d_call: TRBD2; j_call: TRBJ2-1; v_call: TRBV29-1; clone_size: many; cdr3_aa: CSYLAGGNPSAYNEQFF; cdr3_nt: TGCAGCTATCTAGCGGGAGGAAACCCTAGCGCCTACAATGAGCAGTTCTTC
d_call: TRBD2; j_call: TRBJ2-1; v_call: TRBV29-1; clone_size: many; cdr3_aa: CSVLRLAGHNEQFF; cdr3_nt: TGCAGCGTTCTTAGACTAGCGGGTCACAATGAGCAGTTCTTC